The present T cell receptor (beta chain) was sequenced within a study of shared clonotypes between healthy human individuals. Study at large: The composition of the donors was a couple of women and a few men aged 18 to 49. Study-level points and caveats: Generation probability values for non-shared clonotypes were lower than those for clonotypes shared by all four donors.

Deletions cut 0 bases from V and 1 base from J, with 12 bases between. Per germline, CDR1 SEHNR and CDR2 FQNEAQ (reference sequence). The CDR3 runs 17 residues. Details on this clone: As yet, its antigen is unknown.

Some clones are missing from TCRdb's copy, which holds only in-frame ones; the method was immunoSEQ multiplex PCR. This sample has fewer than 150,000 clones, with under 70% found just once. V is TRBV7-9 and J is TRBJ2-2; D is ambiguous. The receptor was derived from a woman aged 25-40 years in good health. The sequenced sample consisted of memory CD8+ T cells sorted from blood. Subset here: CD45RO+ cells pooled with CCR7-negative TemRA cells. CDR3 nucleotide sequence: TGTGCCAGCAGCTTAGCTGGGATGTTAAGGAACACCGGGGAGCTGTTTTTT. Amino acids: CASSLAGMLRNTGELFF. Filled out from reference TRBV7-9 and TRBJ2-2, the complete variable domain reads DTGVSQNPRHKITKRGQNVTFRCDPISEHNRLYWYRQTLGQGPEFLTYFQNEAQLEKSRLLSDRFSAERPKGSFSTLEIQRTEQGDSAMYLCASSLAGMLRNTGELFFGEGSRLTVL.